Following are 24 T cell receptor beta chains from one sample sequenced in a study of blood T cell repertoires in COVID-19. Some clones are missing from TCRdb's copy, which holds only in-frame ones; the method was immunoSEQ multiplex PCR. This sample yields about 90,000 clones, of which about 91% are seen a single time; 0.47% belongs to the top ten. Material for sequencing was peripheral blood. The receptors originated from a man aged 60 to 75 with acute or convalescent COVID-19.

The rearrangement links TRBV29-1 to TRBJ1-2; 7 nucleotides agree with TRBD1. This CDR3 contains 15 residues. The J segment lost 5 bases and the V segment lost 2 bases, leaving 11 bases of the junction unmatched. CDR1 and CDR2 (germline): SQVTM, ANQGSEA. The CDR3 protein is CSVENPQGSPYGYTF. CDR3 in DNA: TGCAGCGTTGAAAACCCACAGGGGTCTCCATATGGCTACACCTTC.

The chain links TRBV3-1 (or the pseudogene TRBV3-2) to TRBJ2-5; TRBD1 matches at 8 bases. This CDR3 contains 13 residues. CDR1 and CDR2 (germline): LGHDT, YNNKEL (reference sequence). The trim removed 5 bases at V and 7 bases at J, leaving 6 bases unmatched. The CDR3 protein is CASSYPGGGTQYF. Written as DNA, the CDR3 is TGTGCCAGCAGCTACCCAGGGGGCGGGACCCAGTACTTC.

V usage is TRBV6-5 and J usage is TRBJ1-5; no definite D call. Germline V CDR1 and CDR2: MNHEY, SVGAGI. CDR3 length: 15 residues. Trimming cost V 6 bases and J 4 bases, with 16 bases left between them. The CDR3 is CASSPGSGTNQPQHF. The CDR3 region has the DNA TGTGCCAGCAGCCCGGGTAGCGGCACGAATCAGCCCCAGCATTTT.

The CDR3 region is CASSLLDRADTQYF. As DNA, the CDR3 is TGTGCCAGCAGCTTGTTGGACAGGGCGGATACGCAGTATTTT. The rearrangement links TRBV5-4 to TRBJ2-3, with TRBD1 identical over 8 bases. The CDR3 runs to 14 residues. Germline V CDR1 and CDR2: SGHNT, YYREEE (reference sequence). The trim removed 1 base at V and 6 bases at J, leaving 4 bases unmatched.

The CDR3 DNA reads as TGTGCCAGCAGCGGTCCGGGACTAGCCGTCAATGAGCAGTTCTTC. Translating it yields CASSGPGLAVNEQFF. V is TRBV5-4 and J is TRBJ2-1, with 9 bases aligning to TRBD2. Germline CDR1 and CDR2: SGHNT and YYREEE (reference sequence). After removal of 4 bases from V and 6 bases from J, the junction contained 8 bases not matched to a gene. This CDR3 has 15 residues.

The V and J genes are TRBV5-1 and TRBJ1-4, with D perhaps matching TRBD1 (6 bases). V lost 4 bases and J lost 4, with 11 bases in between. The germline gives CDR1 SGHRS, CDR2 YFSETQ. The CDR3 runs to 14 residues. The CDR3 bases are TGCGCCAGCAGCAACGGACAGTTTAATGAAAAACTGTTTTTT. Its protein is CASSNGQFNEKLFF.

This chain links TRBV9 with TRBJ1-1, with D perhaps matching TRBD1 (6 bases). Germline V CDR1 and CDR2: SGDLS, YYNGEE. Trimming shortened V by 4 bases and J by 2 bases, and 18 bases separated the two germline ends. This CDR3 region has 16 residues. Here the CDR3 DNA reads TGTGCCAGCAGCCCCGAAGGTAACAGGGTTAACACTGAAGCTTTCTTT. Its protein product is CASSPEGNRVNTEAFF.

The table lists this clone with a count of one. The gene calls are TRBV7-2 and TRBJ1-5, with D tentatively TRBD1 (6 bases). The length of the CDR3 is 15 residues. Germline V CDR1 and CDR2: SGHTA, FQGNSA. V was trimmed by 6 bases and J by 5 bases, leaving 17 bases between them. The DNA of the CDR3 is TGTGCCAGCAGATCCGGGTTAGGGGGTGATCAGCCCCAGCATTTT. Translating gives CASRSGLGGDQPQHF.

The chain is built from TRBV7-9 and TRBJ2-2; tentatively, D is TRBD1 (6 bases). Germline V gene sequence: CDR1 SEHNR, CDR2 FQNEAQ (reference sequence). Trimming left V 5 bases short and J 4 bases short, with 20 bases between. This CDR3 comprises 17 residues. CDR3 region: CASSPTQGIVSTGELFF. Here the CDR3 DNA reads TGTGCCAGCAGCCCTACTCAGGGGATAGTGAGCACCGGGGAGCTGTTTTTT. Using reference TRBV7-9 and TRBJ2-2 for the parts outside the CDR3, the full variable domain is DTGVSQNPRHKITKRGQNVTFRCDPISEHNRLYWYRQTLGQGPEFLTYFQNEAQLEKSRLLSDRFSAERPKGSFSTLEIQRTEQGDSAMYLCASSPTQGIVSTGELFFGEGSRLTVL.

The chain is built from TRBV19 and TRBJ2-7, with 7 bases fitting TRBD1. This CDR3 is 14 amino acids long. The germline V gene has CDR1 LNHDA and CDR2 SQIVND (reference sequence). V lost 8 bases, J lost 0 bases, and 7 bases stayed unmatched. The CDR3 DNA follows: TGTGCCAGTTCCCGACAGGGAAGCTCCTACGAGCAGTACTTC. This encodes CASSRQGSSYEQYF.

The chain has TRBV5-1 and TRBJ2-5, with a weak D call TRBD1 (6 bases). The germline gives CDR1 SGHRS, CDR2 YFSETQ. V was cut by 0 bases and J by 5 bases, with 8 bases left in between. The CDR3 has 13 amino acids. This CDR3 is CASSLGGRETQYF. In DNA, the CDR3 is TGCGCCAGCAGCTTGGGGGGGCGGGAGACCCAGTACTTC.

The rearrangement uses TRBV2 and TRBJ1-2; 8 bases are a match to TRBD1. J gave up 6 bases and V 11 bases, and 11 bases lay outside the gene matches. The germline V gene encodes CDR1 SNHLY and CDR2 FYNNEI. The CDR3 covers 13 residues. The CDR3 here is CAGRQGRPDGYTF. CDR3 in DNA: TGTGCCGGCCGACAGGGGCGCCCCGATGGCTACACCTTC.

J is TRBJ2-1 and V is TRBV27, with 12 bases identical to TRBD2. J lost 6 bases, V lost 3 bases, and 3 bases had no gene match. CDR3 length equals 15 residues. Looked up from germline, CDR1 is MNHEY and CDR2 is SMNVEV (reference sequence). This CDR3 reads CASSLTSGRGNEQFF. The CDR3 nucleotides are TGTGCCAGCAGTTTGACTAGCGGGAGAGGCAATGAGCAGTTCTTC.

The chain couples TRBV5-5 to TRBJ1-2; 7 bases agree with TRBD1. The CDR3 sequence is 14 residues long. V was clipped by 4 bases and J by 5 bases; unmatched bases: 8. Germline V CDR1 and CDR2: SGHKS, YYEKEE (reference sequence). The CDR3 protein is CASSRTGQLYGYTF. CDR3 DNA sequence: TGTGCCAGCAGCAGAACGGGACAGTTATATGGCTACACCTTC.

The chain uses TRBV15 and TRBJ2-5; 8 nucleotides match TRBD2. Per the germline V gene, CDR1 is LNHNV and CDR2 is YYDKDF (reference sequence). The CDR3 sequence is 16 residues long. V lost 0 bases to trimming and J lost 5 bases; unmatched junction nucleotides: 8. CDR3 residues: CATSRDRGGGFETQYF. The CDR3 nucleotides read TGTGCCACCAGCAGAGATCGGGGGGGCGGTTTTGAGACCCAGTACTTC.

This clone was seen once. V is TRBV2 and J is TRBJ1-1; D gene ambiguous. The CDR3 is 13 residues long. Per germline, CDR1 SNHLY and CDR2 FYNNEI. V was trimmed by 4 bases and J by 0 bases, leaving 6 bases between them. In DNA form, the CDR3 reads TGTGCCAGCAGTGCGTTAATGAACACTGAAGCTTTCTTT. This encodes CASSALMNTEAFF.

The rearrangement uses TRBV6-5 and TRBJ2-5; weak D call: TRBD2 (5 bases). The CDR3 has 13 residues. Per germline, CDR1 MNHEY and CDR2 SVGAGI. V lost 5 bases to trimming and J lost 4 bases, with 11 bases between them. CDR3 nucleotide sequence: TGTGCCAGCAGTCGCGGGTCCCTAGAGACCCAGTACTTC. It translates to CASSRGSLETQYF.

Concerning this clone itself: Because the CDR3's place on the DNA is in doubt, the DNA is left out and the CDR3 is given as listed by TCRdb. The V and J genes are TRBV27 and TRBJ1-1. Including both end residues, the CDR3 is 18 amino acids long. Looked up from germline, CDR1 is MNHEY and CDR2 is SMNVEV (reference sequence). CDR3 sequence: CASSSSTGWGGMNTEAFF.

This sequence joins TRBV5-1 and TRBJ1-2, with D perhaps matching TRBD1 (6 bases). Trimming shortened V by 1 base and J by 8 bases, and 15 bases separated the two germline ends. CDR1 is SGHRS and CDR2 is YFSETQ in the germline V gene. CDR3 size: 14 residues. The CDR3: CASSLRRGAFGYTF. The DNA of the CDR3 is TGCGCCAGCAGCTTGCGTCGGGGGGCTTTCGGCTACACCTTC.

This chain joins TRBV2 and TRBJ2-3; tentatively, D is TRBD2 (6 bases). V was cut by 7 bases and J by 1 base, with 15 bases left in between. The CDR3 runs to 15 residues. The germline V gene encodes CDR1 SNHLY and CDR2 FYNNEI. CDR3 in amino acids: CASNLRGLGTDTQYF. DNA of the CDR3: TGTGCCAGCAACCTGAGGGGACTCGGCACAGATACGCAGTATTTT. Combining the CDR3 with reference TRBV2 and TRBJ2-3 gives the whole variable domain EPEVTQTPSHQVTQMGQEVILRCVPISNHLYFYWYRQILGQKVEFLVSFYNNEISEKSEIFDDQFSVERPDGSNFTLKIRSTKLEDSAMYFCASNLRGLGTDTQYFGPGTRLTVL.

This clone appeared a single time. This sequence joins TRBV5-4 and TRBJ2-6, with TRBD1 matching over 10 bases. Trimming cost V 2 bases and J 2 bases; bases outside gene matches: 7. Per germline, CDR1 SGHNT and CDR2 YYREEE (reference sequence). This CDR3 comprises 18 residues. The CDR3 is CASSLLDRGQTGANVLTF. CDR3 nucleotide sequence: TGTGCCAGCAGCTTACTTGACAGGGGGCAGACTGGGGCCAACGTCCTGACTTTC. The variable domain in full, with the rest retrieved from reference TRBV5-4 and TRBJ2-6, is ETGVTQSPTHLIKTRGQQVTLRCSSQSGHNTVSWYQQALGQGPQFIFQYYREEENGRGNFPPRFSGLQFPNYSSELNVNALELDDSALYLCASSLLDRGQTGANVLTFGAGSRLTVL.

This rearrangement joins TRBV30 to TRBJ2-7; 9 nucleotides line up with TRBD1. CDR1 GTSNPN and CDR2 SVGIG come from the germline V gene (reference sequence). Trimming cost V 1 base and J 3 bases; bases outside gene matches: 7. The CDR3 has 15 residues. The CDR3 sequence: CAWSGRTGASYEQYF. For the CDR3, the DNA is TGTGCCTGGAGTGGTCGGACAGGGGCAAGCTACGAGCAGTACTTC.

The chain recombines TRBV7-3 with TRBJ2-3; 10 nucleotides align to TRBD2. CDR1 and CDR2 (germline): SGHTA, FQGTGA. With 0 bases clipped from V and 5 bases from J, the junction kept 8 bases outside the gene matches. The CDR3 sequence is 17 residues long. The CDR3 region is CASSLTRLAGERDTQYF. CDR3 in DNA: TGTGCCAGCAGCTTAACACGTCTAGCGGGAGAACGAGATACGCAGTATTTT.

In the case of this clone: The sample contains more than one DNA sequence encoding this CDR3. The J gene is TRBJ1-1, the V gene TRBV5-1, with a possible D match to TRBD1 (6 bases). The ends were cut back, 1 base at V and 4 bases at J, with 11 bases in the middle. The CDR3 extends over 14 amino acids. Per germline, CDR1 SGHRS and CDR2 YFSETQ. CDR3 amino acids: CASSLTGGVTEAFF. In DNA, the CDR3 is TGCGCCAGCAGCTTGACGGGGGGCGTCACTGAAGCTTTCTTT.